Listed below are T cell receptor beta chains from one sample, sequenced in a study of cytomegalovirus exposure and HLA in healthy donors. Some clones are missing from TCRdb's copy, which holds only in-frame ones; the method was immunoSEQ multiplex PCR. The sample yields approximately 150,000 clones, almost 80% seen once. Sequenced sample: PBMCs. The receptor source for this set is a man in his forties or fifties in good health and CMV-seropositive. The CDR3 runs from the conserved cysteine through the conserved F or W. D genes are given only for firm matches. For some rows the clone size is stated as once, few or many, or as a class when expanded; others skip it.

NA,TRBV29-1,12,TRBJ1-4,NA,TGCAGCGTAGGACAGACTAATGAAAAACTGTTTTTT,CSVGQTNEKLFF
NA,TRBV7-8,15,TRBJ1-2,TRBD1,TGTGCCAGCAGCGCGGGACAGCCGCTTAACTATGGCTACACCTTC,CASSAGQPLNYGYTF
NA,TRBV4-2,16,TRBJ2-1,TRBD2,TGTGCCAGCAGCTCCAAGCCAACTAGCGGCTACAATGAGCAGTTCTTC,CASSSKPTSGYNEQFF
NA,TRBV2,16,TRBJ1-2,NA,TGTGCCAGCAGTTTACAGGGTACTGCTACTAACTATGGCTACACCTTC,CASSLQGTATNYGYTF
NA,TRBV19,15,TRBJ2-6,NA,TGTGCCAGTAGTATTTCAGGGGCTGGGGCCAACGTCCTGACTTTC,CASSISGAGANVLTF
NA,TRBV6-5,15,TRBJ1-5,TRBD1,TGTGCCAGCAGTTACTCTTGGACAGGAGATCAGCCCCAGCATTTT,CASSYSWTGDQPQHF
NA,TRBV6-1,15,TRBJ1-6,TRBD1,TGTGCCAGCAGTGCACACAGGGGGAGTAATTCACCCCTCCACTTT,CASSAHRGSNSPLHF
NA,TRBV10-3,16,TRBJ2-1,TRBD2,TGTGCCATCAGTGGGACTAGCGGGTCGGGATACAATGAGCAGTTCTTC,CAISGTSGSGYNEQFF
NA,TRBV18,16,TRBJ1-3,NA,TGTGCCAGCTCACCGTCGGGGGGGATGCGAGGAAACACCATATATTTT,CASSPSGGMRGNTIYF
few,TRBV9,14,TRBJ2-3,NA,TGTGCCAGCAGCGTAGGGCCCAACACAGATACGCAGTATTTT,CASSVGPNTDTQYF
once,TRBV27,14,TRBJ2-7,TRBD1,TGTGCCAGCAGTACGAAGGGGGCTTCCTACGAGCAGTACTTC,CASSTKGASYEQYF
NA,TRBV5-1,16,TRBJ2-5,TRBD2,TGCGCCAGCAGCACCGGACTAGCGGGAGGCCCAGAGACCCAGTACTTC,CASSTGLAGGPETQYF
NA,TRBV5-1,14,TRBJ2-1,TRBD1,TGCGCCAGCAGCAGCGGACAGGCCGAGAATGAGCAGTTCTTC,CASSSGQAENEQFF
once,TRBV7-9,14,TRBJ2-2,NA,TGTGCCAGCGCAGGGGAACCGAACACCGGGGAGCTGTTTTTT,CASAGEPNTGELFF
NA,TRBV29-1,15,TRBJ2-1,NA,TGCAGCGTTGAAGTGGGCAGGGGCCCCTACAATGAGCAGTTCTTC,CSVEVGRGPYNEQFF
NA,TRBV6-5,12,TRBJ2-1,NA,TGTGCCAGCAGCCCCCTAACGGGTGAGCAGTTCTTC,CASSPLTGEQFF
NA,TRBV19,17,TRBJ1-5,NA,TGTGCCAGTAGTATCCAATCGGGGGGTACCTCTCATCAGCCCCAGCATTTT,CASSIQSGGTSHQPQHF
once,TRBV21-1,17,TRBJ1-2,NA,TGTGCCAGCAGCAAAGCTTTCAGAGGGGACAAGTACTATGGCTACACCTTC,CASSKAFRGDKYYGYTF
few,TRBV6-1,20,TRBJ2-1,TRBD2,TGTGCCAGCAGTGAAGTATACGGAGCGGGAGGCGATTCCTCCTACAATGAGCAGTTCTTC,CASSEVYGAGGDSSYNEQFF
NA,TRBV19,13,TRBJ2-7,NA,TGTGCCAGTAAAGGCGGCAACCCTTACGAGCAGTACTTC,CASKGGNPYEQYF
NA,TRBV7-9,16,TRBJ2-5,TRBD1,TGTGCCAGCAGCCCCCTGACAGGGCCTTCTTTGGAGACCCAGTACTTC,CASSPLTGPSLETQYF
NA,TRBV18,14,TRBJ1-2,TRBD1,TGTGCCAGCTCACCACGGGACAGACCGGCCCCATACACCTTC,CASSPRDRPAPYTF
NA,TRBV5-6,12,TRBJ1-2,NA,TGTGCCAGCAGCCTCCGGGGTGGTGGCTACACCTTC,CASSLRGGGYTF
NA,TRBV9,16,TRBJ2-3,NA,TGTGCCAGCAGCGTAGGCTCTAGCGCCAGCACAGATACGCAGTATTTT,CASSVGSSASTDTQYF
NA,TRBV6-5,15,TRBJ2-7,TRBD2,TGTGCCAGCAGGAAAGCGGGAGGGAACACCTACGAGCAGTACTTC,CASRKAGGNTYEQYF
NA,TRBV25-1,13,TRBJ2-5,NA,TGTGCCAGCAGTGAATATATCTTAGAGACCCAGTACTTC,CASSEYILETQYF
few,TRBV5-1,15,TRBJ1-1,TRBD1,TGCGCCAGCAGCTACACAGGACAGGTTGGCACTGAAGCTTTCTTT,CASSYTGQVGTEAFF
NA,TRBV19,13,TRBJ2-1,NA,TGTGCCAGTAGTCTAGGGGGGGGCAATGAGCAGTTCTTC,CASSLGGGNEQFF
NA,TRBV7-9,14,TRBJ2-5,NA,TGTGCCAGCAGCTTATCAGGGAATTCGGGAGAGCAGTACTTC,CASSLSGNSGEQYF
few,TRBV11-2,17,TRBJ2-4,TRBD1,TGTGCCAGCAGCGCGATACAGGGGCCTCGAGCCAAAAACATTCAGTACTTC,CASSAIQGPRAKNIQYF
NA,TRBV5-8,15,TRBJ1-2,TRBD1,TGTGCCAGCAGCTTGGGGGACAGGATCAACTATGGCTACACCTTC,CASSLGDRINYGYTF
NA,TRBV5-1,15,TRBJ2-7,TRBD1,TGCGCCAGCAGCCGTATGGGACAGGATCCCTACGAGCAGTACTTC,CASSRMGQDPYEQYF
NA,TRBV7-9,15,TRBJ2-1,NA,TGTGCCAGCCCCATGAGTCTGGGCCCCTACAATGAGCAGTTCTTC,CASPMSLGPYNEQFF
NA,TRBV5-1,20,TRBJ1-2,TRBD1,TGCGCCAGCAGCCGAGGTTTGGTAAGACGGACAGGACACCATAACTATGGCTACACCTTC,CASSRGLVRRTGHHNYGYTF
NA,TRBV7-9,16,TRBJ2-7,NA,TGTGCCAGCAGCTTAGATTTCGGGGACAACACGGGAGAGCAGTACTTC,CASSLDFGDNTGEQYF
few,TRBV4-2,15,TRBJ2-3,TRBD2,TGTGCCAGCAGCCCTTCGCGGGAGGGCACAGATACGCAGTATTTT,CASSPSREGTDTQYF
NA,TRBV28,16,TRBJ1-5,NA,TGTGCCAGCAGTCTCCAGGGGTATCGGAGCAATCAGCCCCAGCATTTT,CASSLQGYRSNQPQHF
NA,TRBV7-2,15,TRBJ2-7,TRBD2,TGTGCCAGCAGCTTAGTGTATCTAGCGGGAAGGGAGCAGTACTTC,CASSLVYLAGREQYF
NA,TRBV6-5,15,TRBJ1-5,TRBD1,TGTGCCAGCAGTAAGACAGGGGATAGCAATCAGCCCCAGCATTTT,CASSKTGDSNQPQHF
NA,TRBV27,16,TRBJ2-7,NA,TGTGCCAGCAGTTCCTCAGGATTCCCCATTTCCTACGAGCAGTACTTC,CASSSSGFPISYEQYF
NA,TRBV2,11,TRBJ2-7,TRBD1,TGTGCCAGCGGCCCTCAGGGGGAATCTCTCTTC,CASGPQGESLF
NA,TRBV4-2,15,TRBJ1-6,TRBD1,TGTGCCAGCAGCAAAGGGGACAGGGGACATTCACCCCTCCACTTT,CASSKGDRGHSPLHF
once,TRBV10-2,13,TRBJ2-7,TRBD1,TGCGCCAGCATGACAAGGACAGGGCGGGAGCAGTACTTC,CASMTRTGREQYF
NA,TRBV5-1,16,TRBJ2-5,NA,TGCGCCAGCAGCTTGCGGCCGCAAGGGGGACAAGAGACCCAGTACTTC,CASSLRPQGGQETQYF
NA,TRBV6-1,15,TRBJ2-6,NA,TGTGCCAGCAACCCACAGGGCTCTGGGGCCAACGTCCTGACTTTC,CASNPQGSGANVLTF
NA,TRBV7-2,18,TRBJ2-7,TRBD2,TGTGCCAGCAGCTTAGTAGGACCCTCTAGCGGGAGGGCGGGAGAGCAGTACTTC,CASSLVGPSSGRAGEQYF
NA,TRBV5-1,13,TRBJ2-7,NA,TGCGCCAGCAGCCGGGATGGTAGCGACGAGCAGTACTTC,CASSRDGSDEQYF
NA,TRBV25-1,14,TRBJ2-5,NA,TGTGCCAGCAGTGTGGGATCGGGGAAAGAGACCCAGTACTTC,CASSVGSGKETQYF
NA,TRBV7-2,15,TRBJ2-7,TRBD2,TGTGCCAGCAGCTTACAGGGCGGGAGTTTCTACGAGCAGTACTTC,CASSLQGGSFYEQYF
NA,TRBV2,14,TRBJ2-1,TRBD1,TGTGCCAGCAGGGACAGGGGTAGGTACAATGAGCAGTTCTTC,CASRDRGRYNEQFF
NA,TRBV6-6,15,TRBJ2-1,NA,TGTGCCAGCAGTGGGGCCCTCTCCCAGCAAAATGAGCAGTTCTTC,CASSGALSQQNEQFF